The 19 T cell receptor beta chains in this list originate from one sample, sequenced in a study of T cells in Graves' hyperthyroidism and ophthalmopathy. Using RNA transcripts as the source, TCR beta CDR3 regions were amplified. RT-PCR in the first round (using the HTBI primer set) targeted the TCR CDR3. TCRdb re-called the multiplex PCR reads with MiXCR, one entry per CDR3 protein. The sample yields 600,000 to 800,000 distinct CDR3 sequences, over 35% seen once. Sequencing used blood. These receptors were collected from a woman between 40 and 55 years old with Graves' hyperthyroidism.

The chain is built from TRBV10-2 and TRBJ2-7; D is uncertain. CDR1 and CDR2 (germline): WSHSY, SAAADI. This CDR3 comprises 14 residues. The ends were cut back, 6 bases at V and 1 base at J, with 13 bases in the middle. DNA of the CDR3: TGCGCCAGCAGGGAACCATACAGATCCTACGAGCAGTACTTC. Translation gives CASREPYRSYEQYF.

At least ten counts were recorded for this clonotype. The gene calls are TRBV20-1 and TRBJ2-2; D not resolved. Trimming took off 6 bases at V and 7 bases at J, with 12 bases between the two ends. Germline loops: CDR1 DFQATT, CDR2 SNEGSKA (reference sequence). The CDR3 spans 12 residues. The CDR3: CSAKSPNGELFF. The CDR3 DNA reads as TGCAGTGCCAAGAGTCCCAACGGGGAGCTGTTTTTT.

There are many counts of this clonotype. The J gene is TRBJ2-7, the V gene TRBV19; D gene uncertain. Looked up from germline, CDR1 is LNHDA and CDR2 is SQIVND (reference sequence). The ends were cut back, 3 bases at V and 5 bases at J, with 8 bases in the middle. The CDR3 covers 12 residues. Written as DNA, the CDR3 is TGTGCCAGTAGTATGGTGGGGAACGAGCAGTACTTC. Protein sequence: CASSMVGNEQYF.

The gene calls are TRBV20-1 and TRBJ2-7, with TRBD1 as a possible D gene (6 bases). V lost 6 bases and J lost 2, with 20 bases in between. Looked up from germline, CDR1 is DFQATT and CDR2 is SNEGSKA (reference sequence). The CDR3 runs 15 residues. CDR3 residues: CSAITPTGLPYEQYF. The CDR3 DNA sequence: TGCAGTGCCATAACCCCGACAGGACTCCCCTACGAGCAGTACTTC.

V is TRBV2 and J is TRBJ2-5; TRBD1 matches 7 bases. The germline gives CDR1 SNHLY, CDR2 FYNNEI. The V and J ends lost 6 bases and 5 bases, in that order; junction bases with no gene match: 12. The CDR3 has 15 amino acids. This chain's CDR3 is CASRQGLLGQETQYF. CDR3 in DNA: TGTGCCAGCAGACAAGGACTTTTGGGACAGGAGACCCAGTACTTC.

The table lists this clonotype with a few counts. DNA of the CDR3: TGCGCCAGCAGCTTTTTCGCGGGGCAAGAGACCCAGTACTTC. It yields the protein CASSFFAGQETQYF. The rearrangement uses TRBV5-1 and TRBJ2-5, with TRBD2 as a possible D gene (6 bases). The CDR3 extends over 14 amino acids. V gave up 2 bases and J gave up 2 bases, with 10 bases separating them. Per germline, CDR1 SGHRS and CDR2 YFSETQ.

In its sample, this clonotype was seen many times. This sequence joins TRBV7-9 and TRBJ1-2, with a tentative D call TRBD1 (6 bases). Deletions cut 4 bases from V and 7 bases from J, with 13 bases between. The CDR3 sequence is 13 residues long. Germline CDR1 SEHNR, CDR2 FQNEAQ (reference sequence). CDR3 amino acids: CASSSPGARGYTF. CDR3 in DNA: TGTGCCAGCAGCTCACCAGGGGCGCGTGGCTACACCTTC.

In its sample, this clonotype was seen a few times. Written as DNA, the CDR3 is TGCAGTGCGGCTACTGGTCGGGATACGCAGTATTTT. Residues: CSAATGRDTQYF. The chain carries TRBV20-1 and TRBJ2-3; D is unclear. The germline V gene encodes CDR1 DFQATT and CDR2 SNEGSKA (reference sequence). Trimming stripped 6 bases from V and 6 bases from J, with 13 bases between. The CDR3 contains 12 residues.

This clonotype has ten or more counts. The chain carries TRBV7-9 and TRBJ1-2, with 7 nucleotides matching TRBD1. The trim removed 11 bases at V and 8 bases at J, leaving 14 bases unmatched. Germline assignment: CDR1 SEHNR and CDR2 FQNEAQ (reference sequence). The CDR3 is made up of 13 amino acids. The CDR3 loop is CASTGQNVGGYTF. CDR3 nucleotides: TGTGCCTCAACGGGACAGAATGTAGGGGGCTACACCTTC. The full variable domain, with the rest looked up from reference TRBV7-9 and TRBJ1-2, is DTGVSQNPRHKITKRGQNVTFRCDPISEHNRLYWYRQTLGQGPEFLTYFQNEAQLEKSRLLSDRFSAERPKGSFSTLEIQRTEQGDSAMYLCASTGQNVGGYTFGSGTRLTVV.

The sample holds one count of this clonotype. This may be a read error, as it is one base from a much larger clone. Because the CDR3 is missing its conserved closing phenylalanine or tryptophan, this is likely a read error. V gene TRBV20-1 combines with J gene TRBJ1-2; no clear D. V lost 6 bases and J lost 7, with 21 bases in between. CDR1 and CDR2 from the germline V gene are DFQATT and SNEGSKA (reference sequence). The CDR3 sequence is 14 residues long. CDR3 residues: CSAGREGGWSGYTL. The CDR3 bases are TGCAGTGCCGGCCGGGAGGGTGGATGGAGTGGCTACACCCTC.

This clonotype occurred many times. This chain links TRBV7-8 with TRBJ1-5; D is possibly TRBD1 (5 bases). Germline V gene lookup returns CDR1 SGHVS and CDR2 FQNEAQ. The CDR3 totals 13 residues. V was pared by 7 bases and J by 4 bases, with 11 bases between. CDR3 region: CASTWGVNQPQHF. CDR3 in DNA: TGTGCCAGCACCTGGGGGGTAAATCAGCCCCAGCATTTT.

This clonotype was counted a few times. The chain couples TRBV29-1 to TRBJ2-7; 7 nucleotides align to TRBD1. The J call is in doubt because the DNA end fits TRBJ2-4 better. This CDR3 has 13 amino acids. Per germline, CDR1 SQVTM and CDR2 ANQGSEA. The CDR3 DNA sequence: TGCAGCGCTTTCCAGGGGGTGGAAAACATTCAGTACTTC. This encodes CSAFQGVENIQYF.

The chain recombines TRBV25-1 with TRBJ2-2, with 14 nucleotides matching TRBD2. Per germline, CDR1 MGHDK and CDR2 SYGVNS. The CDR3 has 18 amino acids. V shed 4 bases, J shed 3 bases, and the junction held 7 bases outside the gene matches. This CDR3 reads CASSAGLAGVRDTGELFF. The DNA for the CDR3 is TGTGCCAGCAGTGCGGGACTAGCGGGAGTCAGAGACACCGGGGAGCTGTTTTTT.

The chain carries TRBV7-9 and TRBJ2-7; 7 bases align to TRBD2. The CDR3 covers 14 residues. The V gene end was trimmed by 6 bases and the J gene end by 5 bases; junction bases not matched to a gene: 10. Germline CDR1 and CDR2: SEHNR and FQNEAQ (reference sequence). The CDR3 region has the DNA TGTGCCAGCAGTGAGGACGGGAGGCCCAACGAGCAGTACTTC. It specifies CASSEDGRPNEQYF.

The chain couples TRBV6-5 to TRBJ1-6, with 12 bases identical to TRBD1. CDR3 length: 17 residues. Germline V gene lookup returns CDR1 MNHEY and CDR2 SVGAGI. The ends lost 0 bases at V and 6 bases at J; junction bases unmatched: 3. CDR3 in DNA: TGTGCCAGCAGTTACTCGGGACAGGGGGCGAGTAATTCACCCCTCCACTTT. Translating it yields CASSYSGQGASNSPLHF.

This clonotype occurred once. At one end, the junction sequence differs from germline, possibly due to a read error. The chain has TRBV7-9 and TRBJ2-7, with D perhaps TRBD2 (6 bases). The CDR3 consists of 14 residues. CDR1 is SEHNR, CDR2 FQNEAQ, per germline (reference sequence). The CDR3 loop is CASSHPGSKGEQYF. Written as DNA, the CDR3 is TGCGCCAGCAGCCATCCCGGGAGCAAGGGTGAGCAGTACTTC.

Ten or more counts support this clonotype. The chain couples TRBV7-2 to TRBJ1-4; D unclear. The CDR3 has 13 amino acids. Trimming removed 1 base at V and 5 bases at J, with 5 bases between. Germline V CDR1 and CDR2: SGHTA, FQGNSA. The CDR3 loop reads CASSLGPNEKLFF. The CDR3 DNA is TGTGCCAGCAGCTTAGGCCCGAATGAAAAACTGTTTTTT.

Concerning this clonotype: This sequence may be a read error, since a much larger clone differs from it by one base. The chain couples TRBV6-4 to TRBJ2-7; no clear D gene. V gave up 10 bases and J gave up 8 bases, with 21 bases separating them. CDR3 length: 13 residues. Germline V gene sequence: CDR1 MRHNA, CDR2 SNTAGT. CDR3 in amino acids: CAITSPTTYKQYF. CDR3 nucleotides: TGTGCCATCACATCCCCGACGACTTACAAGCAGTACTTC.

The chain is built from TRBV6-5 and TRBJ2-7; D gene unclear. Germline values: CDR1 MNHEY, CDR2 SVGAGI. Trimming removed 1 base from V and 2 bases from J, with 9 bases in between. CDR3 length: 14 residues. The CDR3 coding sequence is TGTGCCAGCAGTTACTTGGGGATCGCCTACGAGCAGTACTTC. It yields the protein CASSYLGIAYEQYF.